The 4 T cell receptor beta chains in this list originate from one sample, sequenced in a study of sequential checkpoint blockade in melanoma. Specified treatment: randomized to nivolumab then ipilimumab (arm A) or the reverse (arm B). Only in-frame clones appear in the TCRdb table, and some are missing; sequencing was by immunoSEQ multiplex PCR. The sample lists approximately 14,000 clones, about 78% occurring once. The starting material was CD8+ T cells sorted from blood (inferred from file names), obtained from a patient given nivolumab and ipilimumab in sequence. The receptors were gathered from a human donor with melanoma.

This clone is termed medium-sized. This sequence joins TRBV7-9 and TRBJ2-1; D possibly corresponds to TRBD1 (5 bases). Germline V gene lookup returns CDR1 SEHNR and CDR2 FQNEAQ (reference sequence). The CDR3 is made up of 11 amino acids. The CDR3 coding sequence is TGTGGTTCTAGTGGGGCCAATGAGCAGTTCTTC. Translation gives CGSSGANEQFF.

This clone appeared a few times. CDR3 loop: CASSETGLYEQYF. The CDR3 bases are TGTGCCAGCAGTGAGACAGGACTCTACGAGCAGTACTTC. The chain joins TRBV6-1 to TRBJ2-7; possibly TRBD1 for D (6 bases). Per germline, CDR1 MNHNS and CDR2 SASEGT. The CDR3 extends over 13 amino acids. V lost 3 bases and J lost 3, with 9 bases in between.

In its sample, this clone was seen once. The rearrangement uses TRBV4-3 and TRBJ2-7; TRBD2 matches 10 bases. Trimming cost V 3 bases and J 2 bases; bases outside gene matches: 4. The germline gives CDR1 LGHNA, CDR2 YSLEER. The CDR3 covers 15 residues. The CDR3 DNA is TGCGCCAGCAGCCAGTCACTAGCGGGGCCCTACGAGCAGTACTTC. This translates into CASSQSLAGPYEQYF.

J is TRBJ2-5 and V is TRBV7-2, with D hard to call. TRBJ2-7 matches the DNA end more closely, so the J call is doubtful. The CDR3 runs to 12 residues. Germline V gene lookup returns CDR1 SGHTA and CDR2 FQGNSA. Here the CDR3 DNA reads TGTGCCAGCAGCTTCGGTCCCTACGAGCAGTACTTC. Translated, it gives CASSFGPYEQYF.